These 24 T cell receptor beta chains came from one sample sequenced in a study of blood T cell repertoires in COVID-19. Clones were read by immunoSEQ multiplex PCR, and TCRdb kept only the in-frame ones, dropping some. The data show around 290,000 clones, around nine tenths seen once. Input material: peripheral blood. The receptors derive from an older woman with COVID-19, enrolled during active disease.

This clone was seen just once. The chain recombines TRBV27 with TRBJ2-4; the match to TRBD1 covers 7 bases. V dropped 6 bases and J dropped 0; count of bases not matched to a gene: 14. There are 18 residues in the CDR3. The germline CDR1 and CDR2 sequences are MNHEY and SMNVEV (reference sequence). The chain's CDR3 is CASSSTHTGDLAKNIQYF. The CDR3 DNA reads as TGTGCCAGCAGCTCAACCCATACAGGGGACCTAGCCAAAAACATTCAGTACTTC.

This rearrangement joins TRBV5-1 to TRBJ2-3; weak D call: TRBD2 (6 bases). The CDR3 runs 17 residues. The germline gives CDR1 SGHRS, CDR2 YFSETQ. V lost 0 bases to trimming and J lost 4 bases, with 18 bases between them. The CDR3 DNA reads TGCGCCAGCAGCTTGGCGGAGGAGGGTGATCCCCCAGATACGCAGTATTTT. Protein product: CASSLAEEGDPPDTQYF.

This clone was seen once. The V and J genes are TRBV18 and TRBJ2-7; 9 bases map to TRBD1. From germline, CDR1 is KGHSH and CDR2 LQKENI. Trimming took 3 bases from V and 4 from J; bases not matched to a gene: 4. This CDR3 comprises 14 residues. The CDR3 here is CASSPRDRDYEQYF. In DNA form, the CDR3 reads TGTGCCAGCTCACCCCGGGACAGGGATTACGAGCAGTACTTC.

The chain recombines TRBV2 with TRBJ1-1; TRBD1 matches at 11 bases. Germline trimming cut 10 bases from V and 1 base from J; bases unmatched to any gene: 8. The CDR3 sequence is 15 residues long. Germline loops: CDR1 SNHLY, CDR2 FYNNEI. The CDR3 reads CATGWGTGGNTEAFF. CDR3 sequence (DNA): TGTGCCACGGGCTGGGGGACAGGGGGGAACACTGAAGCTTTCTTT. Full variable domain (missing parts from reference TRBV2 and TRBJ1-1): EPEVTQTPSHQVTQMGQEVILRCVPISNHLYFYWYRQILGQKVEFLVSFYNNEISEKSEIFDDQFSVERPDGSNFTLKIRSTKLEDSAMYFCATGWGTGGNTEAFFGQGTRLTVV.

This clone has a single count. This rearrangement joins TRBV5-8 to TRBJ1-1; 8 positions agree with TRBD1. The V segment lost 0 bases and the J segment 4 bases; nucleotides outside the gene matches: 2. The CDR3 consists of 14 residues. CDR1 SGHTS and CDR2 YDEGEE come from the germline V gene. CDR3 in amino acids: CASSLAGGGTEAFF. CDR3 DNA sequence: TGTGCCAGCAGCTTGGCAGGGGGCGGCACTGAAGCTTTCTTT.

The chain links TRBV30 to TRBJ1-1; a weak D match, TRBD1 (6 bases). CDR1 is GTSNPN and CDR2 is SVGIG in the germline V gene (reference sequence). There are 15 residues in the CDR3. V was shortened by 0 bases and J by 5 bases, with 16 bases between the two germline ends. The CDR3 sequence is CAWSVPGTPRTEAFF. As DNA, the CDR3 is TGTGCCTGGAGTGTACCAGGGACACCCAGAACTGAAGCTTTCTTT.

This chain links TRBV24-1 with TRBJ2-1, with 10 bases that match TRBD1. V lost 5 bases, J lost 4 bases, and 7 bases stayed unmatched. Germline V gene data show CDR1 as KGHDR and CDR2 as SFDVKD. The CDR3 totals 16 residues. CDR3 sequence (DNA): TGTGCCACCAGTGGCCTCGGGACAGGGGATTACAATGAGCAGTTCTTC. Protein product: CATSGLGTGDYNEQFF.

This chain connects TRBV29-1 to TRBJ2-1; 9 nucleotides agree with TRBD2. Germline CDR1 and CDR2: SQVTM and ANQGSEA. The CDR3 contains 15 residues. V was pared by 8 bases and J by 7 bases, with 15 bases of the junction left unmatched. The CDR3 protein is CSTEDPAGGKNEQFF. CDR3 nucleotides: TGCAGCACTGAAGACCCAGCGGGGGGTAAAAATGAGCAGTTCTTC.

CDR3 coding DNA: TGCAGCGTAGATGACAGCTACGAGCAGTACTTC. Residues: CSVDDSYEQYF. The chain joins TRBV29-1 to TRBJ2-7; TRBD1 is a possible D gene (5 bases). V was cut by 6 bases and J by 3 bases, with 9 bases left in between. Germline CDR1 SQVTM, CDR2 ANQGSEA. This CDR3 is built from 11 residues.

About this clone: The sample holds other DNA sequences that translate to the same CDR3. This chain connects TRBV12-3 or TRBV12-4 to TRBJ2-7; D might be TRBD2 (6 bases). The CDR3 runs to 13 residues. The germline V and J ends were trimmed by 5 bases and 2 bases, with 10 bases remaining between them. CDR3: CASSPGGAYEQYF. CDR3 DNA sequence: TGTGCCAGCAGTCCCGGGGGAGCCTACGAGCAGTACTTC.

The V and J genes are TRBV28 and TRBJ1-4, with 9 bases fitting TRBD1. This CDR3 is built from 15 residues. Per germline, CDR1 MDHEN and CDR2 SYDVKM. V shed 3 bases, J shed 6 bases, and the junction held 5 bases outside the gene matches. In DNA, the CDR3 is TGTGCCAGCAGTTTCCGAGGGACAGGGTATGAAAAACTGTTTTTT. Residues: CASSFRGTGYEKLFF.

The V and J genes are TRBV6-5 and TRBJ1-1; D ambiguous. The V end was cut by 7 bases, the J end by 3 bases, with 9 bases between. The V gene's germline CDR1 is MNHEY and CDR2 SVGAGI. This CDR3 is 12 amino acids long. As DNA, the CDR3 is TGTGCCAGCATTTTTCGGGACACTGAAGCTTTCTTT. Protein sequence: CASIFRDTEAFF.

J is TRBJ2-2 and V is TRBV6-6; D gene uncertain. V was trimmed by 7 bases and J by 6 bases, leaving 9 bases between them. The CDR3 runs to 12 residues. The V gene's germline CDR1 is MNHNY and CDR2 SVGAGI (reference sequence). CDR3 sequence (DNA): TGTGCCAGCATAGAAGCTGCCGGGGAGCTGTTTTTT. Protein: CASIEAAGELFF.

This clone was observed a handful of times. V and J are TRBV30 and TRBJ2-7, with 13 bases identical to TRBD2. The CDR3 covers 13 residues. CDR1 and CDR2 (germline): GTSNPN, SVGIG (reference sequence). Trimming removed 5 bases from V and 7 bases from J; junction bases left unmatched: 5. The CDR3 region is CAWATSGGWEQYF. As DNA, the CDR3 is TGTGCCTGGGCGACTAGCGGGGGGTGGGAGCAGTACTTC.

V usage is TRBV2 and J usage is TRBJ1-1; D remains unclear. V lost 4 bases and J lost 0, with 6 bases in between. The CDR3 runs 13 residues. The germline V gene has CDR1 SNHLY and CDR2 FYNNEI. CDR3 coding DNA: TGTGCCAGCAGTGGCAGAATGAACACTGAAGCTTTCTTT. Translated: CASSGRMNTEAFF.

The J gene is TRBJ2-5, the V gene TRBV10-3; weak D call: TRBD2 (5 bases). Trimming cost V 5 bases and J 5 bases, with 12 bases left between them. CDR1 is ENHRY and CDR2 is SYGVKD in the germline V gene. This CDR3 has 13 residues. The CDR3 loop is CAISWTPGETQYF. The CDR3 nucleotides read TGTGCCATCAGTTGGACTCCCGGGGAGACCCAGTACTTC.

The chain combines TRBV7-7 with TRBJ1-1; possibly TRBD1 for D (6 bases). V lost 0 bases and J 0 bases, leaving 11 bases between the germline ends. The CDR3 covers 16 residues. Per germline, CDR1 SSHAT and CDR2 FNYEAQ (reference sequence). The CDR3 DNA reads TGTGCCAGCAGCTTAGCTAGGGACAATATGAACACTGAAGCTTTCTTT. Protein: CASSLARDNMNTEAFF.

The rearrangement uses TRBV19 and TRBJ1-6; D call uncertain. Trimming took 4 bases from V and 7 from J, leaving 11 bases between them. This CDR3 has 14 amino acids. Germline V gene lookup returns CDR1 LNHDA and CDR2 SQIVND (reference sequence). CDR3 in DNA: TGTGCCAGTAGTAAGCGGCAGGACAATTCACCCCTCCACTTT. Amino acid sequence: CASSKRQDNSPLHF.

This clone came up once. The chain links TRBV3-1 (or the pseudogene TRBV3-2) to TRBJ2-3; 9 bases agree with TRBD2. V was clipped by 1 base and J by 0 bases; unmatched bases: 11. The CDR3 is 19 residues long. Per the germline V gene, CDR1 is LGHDT and CDR2 is YNNKEL (reference sequence). CDR3: CASSQVELAGVPSTDTQYF. CDR3 in DNA: TGTGCCAGCAGCCAAGTGGAACTAGCGGGCGTACCTAGCACAGATACGCAGTATTTT.

The V and J genes are TRBV9 and TRBJ2-3, with D maybe TRBD1 (5 bases). V dropped 2 bases and J dropped 5 bases, with 12 bases sitting between them. The CDR3 totals 14 residues. Germline CDR1 SGDLS, CDR2 YYNGEE. CDR3 DNA sequence: TGTGCCAGCAGCGTGGGCAGGGAAGGAGATACGCAGTATTTT. It translates to CASSVGREGDTQYF.

The chain links TRBV12-3 or TRBV12-4 to TRBJ2-1; no definite D call. This CDR3 is 13 amino acids long. Deletions cut 1 base from V and 10 bases from J, with 11 bases between. CDR3 bases: TGTGCCAGCAGTTTAGAACCAATCAGGGAGCAGTTCTTC. This gives the protein CASSLEPIREQFF.

V is TRBV4-3 and J is TRBJ1-6; D remains unclear. Trimming took off 0 bases at V and 7 bases at J, with 7 bases between the two ends. CDR1 LGHNA and CDR2 YSLEER come from the germline V gene. The CDR3 loop spans 14 amino acids. The CDR3 sequence: CASSQDVRNSPLHF. CDR3 sequence (DNA): TGCGCCAGCAGCCAAGACGTGAGGAATTCACCCCTCCACTTT.

Here the CDR3 reads CASRIKTGGYYGYTF. The CDR3 coding sequence is TGTGCCAGTAGGATAAAGACAGGGGGTTACTATGGCTACACCTTC. The chain carries TRBV19 and TRBJ1-2; 9 bases match TRBD1. The V gene's germline CDR1 is LNHDA and CDR2 SQIVND (reference sequence). V trimming: 6 bases; J trimming: 3 bases; junction bases outside the gene matches: 8. This CDR3 contains 15 residues.

This clone was picked up one time. The chain joins TRBV4-2 to TRBJ1-4; D might be TRBD1 (5 bases). The CDR3 contains 16 residues. From germline, CDR1 is LGHNA and CDR2 YNFKEQ. V shed 0 bases and J shed 7 bases, with 15 bases lying between them. CDR3 region: CASSQDKSRASEKLFF. The CDR3 coding sequence is TGTGCCAGCAGCCAAGATAAAAGCAGGGCTAGTGAAAAACTGTTTTTT.